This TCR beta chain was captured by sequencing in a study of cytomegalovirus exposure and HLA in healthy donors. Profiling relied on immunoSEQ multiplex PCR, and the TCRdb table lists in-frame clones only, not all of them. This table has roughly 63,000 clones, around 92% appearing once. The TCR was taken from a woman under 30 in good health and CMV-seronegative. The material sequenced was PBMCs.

The CDR3 protein is CASSLLPGGAYSEQYF. The CDR3 DNA reads as TGTGCCAGCAGTCTCCTTCCCGGCGGGGCTTACTCCGAGCAGTACTTC. The genes are TRBV27 and TRBJ2-7; D may be TRBD2 (6 bases). Germline CDR1 reads MNHEY; CDR2 reads SMNVEV (reference sequence). The CDR3 has 16 amino acids. Trimming left V 5 bases short and J 6 bases short, with 23 bases between.